The TCR beta chain described here comes from a study of blood T cell repertoires in COVID-19 (dated by TCRdb to 2019 to 2021). Turning to the overall study: Samples covering the acute and convalescent phases of COVID-19 were provided by collaborators in the United States, Italy and Spain. The prospective study material was composed of cDNA or gDNA derived from T cells, B-cell-depleted T cells, or PBMCs. The dataset comprised deeply sampled blood TCRbeta repertoires from subjects exposed to, actively infected with, or recovered from COVID-19. A freely available public database, intended as a resource for researchers studying the immune response to SARS-CoV-2, is where the repertoires were released. The samples were drawn from the first 160 participants of the ongoing ImmuneRACE study and from 1,200 or so subjects provided by 6 global collaborators. Nearly every sample came with metadata listing a de-identified subject ID, COVID-19 status, age in years and sex. Where available, HLA class I and class II types were obtained from metadata supplied by the sample provider rather than from assay-based typing. General study outcomes and caveats: How much clinical and demographic metadata was included differed by source and by participant, and the metadata was provided uncurated.

TCRbeta CDR3 regions were amplified from genomic DNA by means of the immunoSEQ Assay, a bias-controlled multiplex PCR. The published analysis was carried out like this. The number of nucleated cells in each sample was estimated from the amplification of reference gene primers within the assay. Sequence reads were collapsed and filtered to measure the absolute abundance of every unique TCRbeta CDR3 rearrangement. Productive Simpson clonality was computed per sample as the square root of Simpson's diversity index over productive rearrangements. TCRdb took over this immuneACCESS table, retaining in-frame rearrangements with V and J assigned. Such tables are incomplete; in checked studies, under half of the missing clones stem from an unresolved V gene, and the remainder is unexplained. V and J calls and clone size are given by that table; D and trimming were obtained from the DNA. For this sample there are around 99,000 clones; 75% to 95% appear just once. In total, the top ten clones hold 4% to 6% of the sample.

Comment on this clone: The antigen this receptor binds is unknown. The input lacks base qualities; no much larger clone sits a single base away.

Trimming removed 8 bases from V and 5 bases from J, leaving 18 bases between the germline ends. From its cysteine to its phenylalanine, the CDR3 spans 14 amino acids. Only the CDR3 DNA stays, 42 bases, in frame from base 1. From a lookup of the germline V gene (reference sequence), CDR1 and CDR2 are SEHNR and FQNEAQ. The collaborating institutions used their own protocols to collect whole blood in K2EDTA tubes. For TCRbeta analysis, collaborator samples were shipped as frozen whole blood, as isolated PBMCs, or as DNA extracted from either sample type. The sequenced sample consisted of peripheral blood. This sequence uses TRBV7-9 and TRBJ1-1; the D gene is not confidently resolved. The sequence was collected from a man in his forties or fifties with acute or convalescent COVID-19. The CDR3 region has the sequence CASAPGGPGTEAFF. The DNA sequence is given as TGTGCCAGCGCGCCGGGCGGTCCGGGAACTGAAGCTTTCTTT.